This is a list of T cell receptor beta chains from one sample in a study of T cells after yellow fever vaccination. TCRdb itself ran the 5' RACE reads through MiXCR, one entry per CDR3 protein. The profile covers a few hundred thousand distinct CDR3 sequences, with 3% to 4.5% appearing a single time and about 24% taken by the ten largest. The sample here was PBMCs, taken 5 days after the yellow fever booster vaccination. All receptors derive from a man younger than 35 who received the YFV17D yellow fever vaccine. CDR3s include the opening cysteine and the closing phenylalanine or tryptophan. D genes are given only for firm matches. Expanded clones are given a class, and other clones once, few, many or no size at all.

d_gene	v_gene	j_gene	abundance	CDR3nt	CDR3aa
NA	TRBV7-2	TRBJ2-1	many	TGTGCCAGCAGCTTAGGCTATTTAGGCGAGCAGTTCTTC	CASSLGYLGEQFF
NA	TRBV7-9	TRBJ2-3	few	TGTGCCAGCCGGCCGGGGAGCACAGATACGCAGTATTTT	CASRPGSTDTQYF
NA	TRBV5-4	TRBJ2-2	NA	TGTGCCAGCAGCTATTTTTCCGGGACGGCGAACACCGGGGAGCTGTTTTTT	CASSYFSGTANTGELFF
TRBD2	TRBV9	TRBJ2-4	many	TGTGCCAGCAGCGTAGGAGGGAGCAGCGGGGGGGCTGACATTCAGTACTTC	CASSVGGSSGGADIQYF
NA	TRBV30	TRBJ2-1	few	TGTGCCTGGGGAACGGGCTACTCCTACAATGAGCAGTTCTTC	CAWGTGYSYNEQFF
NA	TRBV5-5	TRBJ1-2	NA	TGTGCCAGCAGCTTGCGGGTCCGGGGGCATGGCTACACCTTC	CASSLRVRGHGYTF
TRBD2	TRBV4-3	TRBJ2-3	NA	TGCGCCAGCAGCCAAGGGGCAAGCGGGGGGGCCGGAGATACGCAGTATTTT	CASSQGASGGAGDTQYF
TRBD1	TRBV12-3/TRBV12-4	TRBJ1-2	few	TGTGCCAGCAGCCGGGACAGGGTTAGCTATGGCTACACCTTC	CASSRDRVSYGYTF
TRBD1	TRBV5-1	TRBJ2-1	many	TGCGCCAGCAGCCCGGGACAGGGGGTTCGGGATGAGCAGTTCTTC	CASSPGQGVRDEQFF
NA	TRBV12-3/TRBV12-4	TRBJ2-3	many	TGTGCCAGGAGCGATACAGATACGCAGTATTTT	CARSDTDTQYF
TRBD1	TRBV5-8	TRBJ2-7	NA	TGTGCCAGCAGCGGTGGCGGGACAGGGGTTGGTTACGAGCAGTACTTC	CASSGGGTGVGYEQYF
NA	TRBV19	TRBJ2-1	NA	TGTGCCAGTAGTCCTCATCTCAATGAGCAGTTCTTC	CASSPHLNEQFF
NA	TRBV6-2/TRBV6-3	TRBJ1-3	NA	TGTGCCAGCATGATAACAGGACTCTCTGGAAACACCATATATTTT	CASMITGLSGNTIYF
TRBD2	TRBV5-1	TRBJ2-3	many	TGCGCCAGCAGCTTGACTGTAGCGGGGAGCACAGATACGCAGTATTTT	CASSLTVAGSTDTQYF
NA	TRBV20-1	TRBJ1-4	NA	TGCAGTGCTAGAGGGGCGGGGTTGGGTGAAAAACTGTTTTTT	CSARGAGLGEKLFF
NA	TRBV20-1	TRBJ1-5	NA	TGCAGTGCTAACGACCCCTGGGGCAATCAGCCCCAGCATTTT	CSANDPWGNQPQHF
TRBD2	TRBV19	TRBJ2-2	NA	TGTGCCAGTAGTCGACGGACTAGCGGGGGAGGCACCGGGGAGCTGTTTTTT	CASSRRTSGGGTGELFF
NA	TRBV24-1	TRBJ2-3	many	TGTGCCACCAGTACTTCCGGGACTGCTAGCACAGATACGCAGTATTTT	CATSTSGTASTDTQYF
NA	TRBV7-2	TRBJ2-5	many	TGTGCCAGCAGCCGAGGCGGGACGGAAGAGACCCAGTACTTC	CASSRGGTEETQYF
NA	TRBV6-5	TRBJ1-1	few	TGTGCCAGCAGTTTTCTTGGACAGCCAGTGAACGCTTTCTTT	CASSFLGQPVNAFF
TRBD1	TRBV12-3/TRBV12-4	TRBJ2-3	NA	TGTGCCAGCAGTGTGGACAGGGTTAGCACAGATACGCAGTATTTT	CASSVDRVSTDTQYF
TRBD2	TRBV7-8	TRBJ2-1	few	TGTGCCAGCAGCTCACGCCGGGACTATACCTCCTACAATGAGCAGTTCTTC	CASSSRRDYTSYNEQFF
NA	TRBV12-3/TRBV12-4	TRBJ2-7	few	TGTGCCAGCAGTTCGCCGACAGGAAACTACGAGCAGTACTTC	CASSSPTGNYEQYF
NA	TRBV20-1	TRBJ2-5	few	TGCAGTGCTAGCGACAATTTAGAGACCCAGTACTTC	CSASDNLETQYF
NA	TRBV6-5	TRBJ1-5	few	TGTGCCAGCAGTCCGTCCTCCGGGATCCAGCCCCAGCATTTT	CASSPSSGIQPQHF
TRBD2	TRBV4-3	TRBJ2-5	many	TGCGCCAGCAGCCCCATAGCGGGAGCAGAGACCCAGTACTTC	CASSPIAGAETQYF